Listed below are T cell receptor beta chains from one sample, sequenced in a study of cytomegalovirus exposure and HLA in healthy donors. Generated by immunoSEQ multiplex PCR, the TCRdb table keeps only in-frame clones and is missing some. The data show 110,000 to 150,000 clones, 70% to 80% seen once. The sequencing sample was made of PBMCs. All receptors derive from a woman between 18 and 29 years old in good health and CMV-seropositive. Both conserved end residues are part of each CDR3. D genes are given only for firm matches. Rows give clone size only sometimes, using once, few, many, or a class for an expanded clone.

>TRBJ2-5|TRBV9|TRBD1|.
TGTGCCAGCAGCCCTCAAACAGGGGCCGAGACCCAGTACTTC
CASSPQTGAETQYF
>TRBJ2-1|TRBV4-1|TRBD1|.
TGCGCCAGCAGCCAACAGGGGGCGGCCTACAATGAGCAGTTCTTC
CASSQQGAAYNEQFF
>TRBJ2-5|TRBV5-1|.|.
TGCGCCAGCAGCTGGGGACTGGGAGAGACCCAGTACTTC
CASSWGLGETQYF
>TRBJ2-5|TRBV7-9|TRBD1|.
TGTGCCAGCAGCCGGACAGGGGAGGCGGTAGAGACCCAGTACTTC
CASSRTGEAVETQYF
>TRBJ2-6|TRBV27|.|few
TGTGCCAGCACCCAGGTGCACAGGAAAAACTCTGGGGCCAACGTCCTGACTTTC
CASTQVHRKNSGANVLTF
>TRBJ2-1|TRBV4-2|TRBD2|.
TGTGCCAGCAGCCAGCTCGGACTAGCGGCCTACAATGAGCAGTTCTTC
CASSQLGLAAYNEQFF
>TRBJ2-2|TRBV6-5|.|.
TGTGCCAGCAGTTCAGCGACGGACACGAACACCGGGGAGCTGTTTTTT
CASSSATDTNTGELFF
>TRBJ2-1|TRBV6-5|TRBD1|.
TGTGCCAGCAGCGAGACAGGGGGCTCCTACAATGAGCAGTTCTTC
CASSETGGSYNEQFF
>TRBJ2-3|TRBV27|.|.
TGTGCCAGCAGCCAACTAATATCCGGTGGAGATACGCAGTATTTT
CASSQLISGGDTQYF
>TRBJ1-2|TRBV2|.|once
TGTGCCAGCAGTGAATTTGCGGATACTTATGGCTACACCTTC
CASSEFADTYGYTF
>TRBJ2-3|TRBV18|.|.
TGTGCCAGCTCACCACCGACGGCGGGTACGACAGATACGCAGTATTTT
CASSPPTAGTTDTQYF
>TRBJ2-2|TRBV5-4|TRBD2|.
TGTGCCAGCACCCCGACTAGCGGGGGGGCGGGCGGGGAGCTGTTTTTT
CASTPTSGGAGGELFF
>TRBJ1-4|TRBV7-9|TRBD1|few
TGTGCCAGCAGCTTGGGGCGACAGGGTGGGGAAAAACTGTTTTTT
CASSLGRQGGEKLFF
>TRBJ1-5|TRBV4-3|.|once
TGCGCCAGCAGCCAAGATCTCCAAGGGGCCCGGCCCCAGCATTTT
CASSQDLQGARPQHF
>TRBJ2-3|TRBV6-5|.|.
TGTGCCAGCAGTTACTCGACATGGACAGATACGCAGTATTTT
CASSYSTWTDTQYF
>TRBJ1-5|TRBV7-2|.|.
TGTGCCAGCAGCTTAACCAATAGCCAGCCCCAGCATTTT
CASSLTNSQPQHF
>TRBJ1-1|TRBV7-2|.|.
TGTGCCAGCAGCTTAGGAGGGGCAGGGGCAGAAGCTTTCTTT
CASSLGGAGAEAFF
>TRBJ2-1|TRBV4-2|TRBD2|.
TGTGCCAGCAGCCAAACTAGCGGGGACTACAATGAGCAGTTCTTC
CASSQTSGDYNEQFF
>TRBJ1-2|TRBV6-5|TRBD1|.
TGTGCCAGCAGTTTACATACCGGGACAGGGGATCGTGGCTACACCTTC
CASSLHTGTGDRGYTF
>TRBJ2-3|TRBV4-1|.|.
TGCGCCAGCAGTCAGGGTAGCACAGATACGCAGTATTTT
CASSQGSTDTQYF
>TRBJ1-2|TRBV28|.|.
TGTGCCAGCAGTCTGAACCCTCGGGAGGCACGGAGCTATGGCTACACCTTC
CASSLNPREARSYGYTF
>TRBJ1-1|TRBV19|TRBD1|.
TGTGCCAGTAGTCGGACAGGGGGAGTCACTGAAGCTTTCTTT
CASSRTGGVTEAFF
>TRBJ2-5|TRBV19|TRBD1|.
TGTGCCAGCACATCTACAGGGGGATACCAAGAGACCCAGTACTTC
CASTSTGGYQETQYF
>TRBJ1-4|TRBV5-8|.|.
TGTGCCAGCAGCCGGGATGGGTCCGGGGAGAAACTGTTTTTT
CASSRDGSGEKLFF
>TRBJ2-1|TRBV5-6|.|once
TGTGCCAGCAGCTTGGGATTTGTTAGGGAGAGCTCCTACAATGAGCAGTTCTTC
CASSLGFVRESSYNEQFF
>TRBJ1-5|TRBV27|.|.
TGTGCCAGCAGTTTCTCAGGGGATCATAGCAATCAGCCCCAGCATTTT
CASSFSGDHSNQPQHF
>TRBJ1-2|TRBV18|TRBD1|few
TGTGCCAGCTCACCAAGCAGGGGGGACTATGGCTACACCTTC
CASSPSRGDYGYTF